Presented here are 32 T cell receptor beta chains from one specimen sequenced in a study of T cells after yellow fever vaccination. MiXCR, applied by TCRdb to the 5' RACE reads, yields one record per CDR3 protein. The sample carries around 200,000 distinct CDR3 sequences, 11% recorded once. Sequenced material: CD8+ T cells sorted from PBMCs, taken 15 days after the yellow fever booster vaccination. Every receptor here comes from a man between 18 and 35 years old who received the YFV17D yellow fever vaccine.

The chain uses TRBV10-2 and TRBJ2-7; D remains unclear. Looked up from germline, CDR1 is WSHSY and CDR2 is SAAADI. The CDR3 runs 10 residues. The germline V and J ends were trimmed by 6 bases and 2 bases, with 2 bases remaining between them. The CDR3 DNA is TGCGCCAGCAGGGCCTACGAGCAGTACTTC. Its protein product is CASRAYEQYF.

CDR3 region: CASSEALSVNQPQHF. DNA of the CDR3: TGTGCCAGCAGTGAAGCGCTTTCGGTGAATCAGCCCCAGCATTTT. The chain carries TRBV6-1 and TRBJ1-5; D uncertain. This CDR3 contains 15 residues. CDR1 is MNHNS and CDR2 is SASEGT in the germline V gene. V lost 0 bases and J 4 bases, leaving 10 bases between the germline ends.

In its sample, this clonotype was seen a few times. This chain joins TRBV4-1 and TRBJ2-1; 9 bases are shared with TRBD2. The CDR3 has 15 residues. J lost 5 bases, V lost 4 bases, and 6 bases had no gene match. Germline V gene lookup returns CDR1 MGHRA and CDR2 YSYEKL. CDR3 amino acids: CASSPFASGNNEQFF. Here the CDR3 DNA reads TGCGCCAGCAGCCCGTTCGCTAGCGGGAACAATGAGCAGTTCTTC.

The chain combines TRBV27 with TRBJ2-7; D is perhaps TRBD1 (6 bases). Trimming took 6 bases from V and 5 from J, leaving 23 bases between them. Germline values: CDR1 MNHEY, CDR2 SMNVEV (reference sequence). CDR3 length: 16 amino acids. Here the CDR3 reads CASSPPQGPTHDEQYF. CDR3 nucleotide sequence: TGTGCCAGCAGCCCTCCCCAGGGGCCCACCCACGACGAGCAGTACTTC.

This clonotype was seen a handful of times. This rearrangement joins TRBV6-6 to TRBJ2-2; D is unclear. Germline CDR1 is MNHNY and CDR2 is SVGAGI (reference sequence). This CDR3 spans 18 amino acids. Trimming took off 0 bases at V and 0 bases at J, with 14 bases between the two ends. CDR3 amino acids: CASSYSVTDLTNTGELFF. CDR3 nucleotides: TGTGCCAGCAGTTACTCTGTCACGGACCTTACGAACACCGGGGAGCTGTTTTTT.

V usage is TRBV4-1 and J usage is TRBJ1-4, with D possibly matching TRBD1 (5 bases). Germline lookup yields CDR1 MGHRA and CDR2 YSYEKL. The CDR3 is made up of 13 amino acids. Trimming took 4 bases from V and 10 from J, leaving 13 bases between them. The CDR3: CASSLVGDGKLFF. The CDR3 nucleotides read TGCGCCAGCAGCCTCGTGGGGGACGGAAAACTGTTTTTT.

On this clonotype itself: This may stem from a read error, because a much larger clone lies one nucleotide away. The gene calls are TRBV7-7 and TRBJ2-7; tentatively, D is TRBD2 (6 bases). CDR3 length: 14 residues. The V and J ends lost 5 bases and 2 bases respectively, with 13 bases between them. Germline V gives CDR1 SSHAT, CDR2 FNYEAQ (reference sequence). CDR3 region: CASSPGPGAYEQYF. The CDR3 nucleotides read TGTGCCAGCAGCCCGGGACCGGGGGCCTACGAGCAGTACTTC.

A few counts support this clonotype. The DNA is omitted, as the CDR3 cannot be located on it reliably, and the CDR3 follows TCRdb's listing. The chain recombines TRBV6-9 with TRBJ1-3. The CDR3 region is 12 residues in length, termini included. Per the germline V gene, CDR1 is MNHGY and CDR2 is SVAAGI. CDR3 in amino acids: CASILGRNTIYF.

V is TRBV6-2 or TRBV6-3 and J is TRBJ1-1, with a tentative D call TRBD1 (6 bases). CDR1 is MNHEY, CDR2 SVGEGT, per germline. Trimming took 6 bases from V and 7 from J, leaving 18 bases between them. CDR3 size: 14 residues. The CDR3 sequence: CASSGTGTWIEAFF. DNA for the CDR3: TGTGCCAGCAGCGGGACGGGGACATGGATTGAAGCTTTCTTT.

This clonotype was seen a few times. The rearrangement links TRBV29-1 to TRBJ2-2; 9 bases match TRBD1. Germline values: CDR1 SQVTM, CDR2 ANQGSEA. After removal of 0 bases from V and 3 bases from J, the junction contained 8 bases not matched to a gene. This CDR3 region has 17 residues. The DNA of the CDR3 is TGCAGCGTTGAAGATGGTCTAGGACAGGGGTACACCGGGGAGCTGTTTTTT. Protein: CSVEDGLGQGYTGELFF.

The rearrangement links TRBV4-2 to TRBJ2-2; D unresolved. Germline assignment: CDR1 LGHNA and CDR2 YNFKEQ. The CDR3 is 19 residues long. Trimming cost V 0 bases and J 0 bases, with 17 bases left between them. The CDR3 nucleotides read TGTGCCAGCAGCCAAGAAGGAGTAGAGAGCAGACCGAACACCGGGGAGCTGTTTTTT. This translates into CASSQEGVESRPNTGELFF.

This clonotype was seen more than once but under ten times. V usage is TRBV9 and J usage is TRBJ2-2, with D maybe TRBD2 (6 bases). The V gene's germline CDR1 is SGDLS and CDR2 YYNGEE. This CDR3 has 13 amino acids. V gave up 2 bases and J gave up 6 bases, with 8 bases separating them. CDR3 DNA sequence: TGTGCCAGCAGCGTGGGGGGTGCCGGGGAGCTGTTTTTT. Encoded protein: CASSVGGAGELFF.

This clonotype was found a few times. The rearrangement links TRBV7-9 to TRBJ2-2; no clear D gene. Germline V gene data show CDR1 as SEHNR and CDR2 as FQNEAQ (reference sequence). The length of the CDR3 is 14 residues. The germline V and J ends were trimmed by 11 bases and 5 bases, with 18 bases remaining between them. CDR3 coding DNA: TGTGCCTACTCCCCATGGGAACAGACCGGGGAGCTGTTTTTT. It translates to CAYSPWEQTGELFF.

This chain connects TRBV7-9 to TRBJ2-7, with D possibly TRBD1 on 6 matching bases. V was pared by 4 bases and J by 3 bases, with 22 bases between. Per germline, CDR1 SEHNR and CDR2 FQNEAQ (reference sequence). There are 17 residues in the CDR3. CDR3 sequence (DNA): TGTGCCAGCAGCTACCCCCAGGGGACACCTATGAACTACGAGCAGTACTTC. Residues: CASSYPQGTPMNYEQYF. Full variable domain (outside the CDR3, taken from reference TRBV7-9 and TRBJ2-7): DTGVSQNPRHKITKRGQNVTFRCDPISEHNRLYWYRQTLGQGPEFLTYFQNEAQLEKSRLLSDRFSAERPKGSFSTLEIQRTEQGDSAMYLCASSYPQGTPMNYEQYFGPGTRLTVT.

This clonotype was detected many times. The chain uses TRBV20-1 and TRBJ2-4, with unresolved D. The CDR3 runs to 12 residues. The V gene lost 0 bases and the J gene lost 8 bases, with 8 bases spanning the gap. The germline CDR1 and CDR2 sequences are DFQATT and SNEGSKA (reference sequence). CDR3: CSAREFRDIQYF. DNA of the CDR3: TGCAGTGCTAGAGAATTTAGGGACATTCAGTACTTC.

This clonotype was seen many times. V usage is TRBV12-3 or TRBV12-4 and J usage is TRBJ2-2, with D possibly matching TRBD1 (7 bases). The V gene lost 8 bases and the J gene lost 6 bases, with 19 bases spanning the gap. The CDR3 length is 15 residues. Here the CDR3 DNA reads TGTGCCAGCCGCCCGTACAGGGGAGGAGCCGGGGAGCTGTTTTTT. It codes for CASRPYRGGAGELFF.

The V call is TRBV19, the J call TRBJ2-3; 7 bases match TRBD1. Germline loops: CDR1 LNHDA, CDR2 SQIVND (reference sequence). V gave up 7 bases and J gave up 4 bases; unmatched junction bases: 5. The CDR3 is 13 amino acids. The CDR3 here is CASKDRVPDTQYF. The CDR3 DNA reads as TGTGCCAGTAAAGACAGGGTGCCAGATACGCAGTATTTT.

This clonotype was counted a few times. The chain uses TRBV5-1 and TRBJ2-7; a weak D match, TRBD1 (6 bases). Germline V gene data show CDR1 as SGHRS and CDR2 as YFSETQ. V was pared by 2 bases and J by 2 bases, with 11 bases between. This CDR3 contains 14 residues. The CDR3, as DNA: TGCGCCAGCAGCTTCCGAGGACAGACCTACGAGCAGTACTTC. Translating gives CASSFRGQTYEQYF.

The sample holds a few counts of this clonotype. V usage is TRBV7-9 and J usage is TRBJ2-1; 13 nucleotides agree with TRBD2. V gave up 3 bases and J gave up 7 bases; unmatched junction bases: 12. Germline CDR1 reads SEHNR; CDR2 reads FQNEAQ (reference sequence). There are 18 residues in the CDR3. The CDR3 loop is CASSLARALAGGLNEQFF. CDR3 coding DNA: TGTGCCAGCAGCTTGGCCCGGGCACTAGCGGGGGGGCTGAATGAGCAGTTCTTC.

Many counts were recorded for this clonotype. This chain links TRBV5-5 with TRBJ2-7; TRBD2 aligns across 8 bases. CDR1 is SGHKS and CDR2 is YYEKEE in the germline V gene (reference sequence). After removal of 1 base from V and 3 bases from J, the junction contained 6 bases not matched to a gene. This CDR3 region has 15 residues. For the CDR3, the DNA is TGTGCCAGCAGCTTGAGTCGGGAGGGAGTCTACGAGCAGTACTTC. Its protein product is CASSLSREGVYEQYF.

This clonotype came up a few times. The rearrangement joins TRBV9 to TRBJ2-3, with TRBD2 matching over 7 bases. V shed 0 bases, J shed 2 bases, and the junction held 9 bases outside the gene matches. The CDR3 totals 17 residues. Germline V gene data show CDR1 as SGDLS and CDR2 as YYNGEE. CDR3 coding DNA: TGTGCCAGCAGCGTAGATGGGACTAACGGACTCACAGATACGCAGTATTTT. Protein: CASSVDGTNGLTDTQYF. The variable domain in full, with the rest retrieved from reference TRBV9 and TRBJ2-3, is DSGVTQTPKHLITATGQRVTLRCSPRSGDLSVYWYQQSLDQGLQFLIQYYNGEERAKGNILERFSAQQFPDLHSELNLSSLELGDSALYFCASSVDGTNGLTDTQYFGPGTRLTVL.

The chain joins TRBV19 to TRBJ1-2; a possible D gene is TRBD1 (6 bases). V was pared by 6 bases and J by 8 bases, with 13 bases between. CDR3 length: 12 amino acids. Looked up from germline, CDR1 is LNHDA and CDR2 is SQIVND (reference sequence). The CDR3 sequence is CASSFRGGGYTF. CDR3 coding DNA: TGTGCCAGTAGCTTCAGGGGAGGAGGCTACACCTTC.

Only a few counts were recorded for this clonotype. The V gene is TRBV9, the J gene TRBJ2-3; D unclear. V lost 3 bases and J lost 2, with 4 bases in between. CDR1 SGDLS and CDR2 YYNGEE come from the germline V gene. The CDR3 covers 12 residues. CDR3 in amino acids: CASSALTDTQYF. The CDR3, as DNA: TGTGCCAGCAGCGCACTCACAGATACGCAGTATTTT.

This clonotype was seen more than once but under ten times. A junction boundary mismatches the germline segment, possibly from a read error. V gene TRBV7-9 combines with J gene TRBJ1-2; D not resolved. The CDR3 runs to 12 residues. Germline loops: CDR1 SEHNR, CDR2 FQNEAQ (reference sequence). CDR3 loop: CASSTPAGNLNF. CDR3 nucleotides: TGTGCCAGCAGCACCCCGGCGGGAAACTTAAACTTC.

Regarding this clonotype: This could be a read error, since a much larger clone is one nucleotide away. The chain links TRBV7-9 to TRBJ2-1; TRBD2 aligns across 8 bases. From germline, CDR1 is SEHNR and CDR2 FQNEAQ (reference sequence). The CDR3 extends over 15 amino acids. CDR3 loop: CASSSRGGSYIEQFF. The CDR3 bases are TGTGCCAGCAGCTCCCGGGGGGGCTCCTACATTGAGCAGTTCTTC.

J is TRBJ2-3 and V is TRBV7-9; D might be TRBD2 (5 bases). Germline V CDR1 and CDR2: SEHNR, FQNEAQ (reference sequence). V dropped 6 bases and J dropped 2 bases, with 18 bases sitting between them. The CDR3 contains 16 residues. The CDR3: CASSRVGIAPTDTQYF. CDR3 nucleotides: TGTGCCAGCAGTCGAGTGGGTATAGCGCCCACAGATACGCAGTATTTT.

The rearrangement uses TRBV4-2 and TRBJ2-1; 11 bases match TRBD2. In germline, CDR1 is LGHNA, CDR2 YNFKEQ. The trim removed 2 bases at V and 8 bases at J, leaving 8 bases unmatched. This CDR3 has 16 amino acids. CDR3 sequence (DNA): TGTGCCAGCAGCCAAAACTTAGCGGGGGGGCCCCATGAGCAGTTCTTC. The encoded protein is CASSQNLAGGPHEQFF.

The J gene is TRBJ1-2, the V gene TRBV5-1, with 10 bases that match TRBD1. Germline trimming cut 4 bases from V and 8 bases from J; bases unmatched to any gene: 11. The length of the CDR3 is 15 residues. The germline V gene encodes CDR1 SGHRS and CDR2 YFSETQ. CDR3 coding DNA: TGCGCCAGCAGCGGCGGGGACAGGGGCGTTAACGGCTACACCTTC. It specifies CASSGGDRGVNGYTF.

The chain couples TRBV12-3 or TRBV12-4 to TRBJ1-1, with a weak D call TRBD1 (6 bases). The CDR3 covers 12 residues. V lost 3 bases and J lost 10, with 12 bases in between. The DNA of the CDR3 is TGTGCCAGCAGTTTCCAGGGGCTTACAGCTTTCTTT. This codes for CASSFQGLTAFF.

The genes are TRBV7-6 and TRBJ1-1; D perhaps matches TRBD1 (6 bases). This CDR3 has 17 amino acids. The germline gives CDR1 SGHVS, CDR2 FNYEAQ. With 5 bases removed from V and 1 base from J, the gap between germline ends came to 20 bases. The chain's CDR3 is CASSPQKQTGENTEAFF. The CDR3 DNA is TGTGCCAGCAGCCCGCAGAAACAGACAGGCGAGAACACTGAAGCTTTCTTT.

The CDR3 coding sequence is TGTGCCAGCAGTACGTCCGGGACTAGCGGTTACAATGAGCAGTTCTTC. Its protein product is CASSTSGTSGYNEQFF. V usage is TRBV6-5 and J usage is TRBJ2-1; the match to TRBD2 covers 11 bases. V lost 5 bases and J lost 4; bases outside the gene matches: 7. This CDR3 is 16 amino acids long. The germline gives CDR1 MNHEY, CDR2 SVGAGI.

The gene calls are TRBV10-1 and TRBJ2-7; D gene ambiguous. Germline values: CDR1 WNHNN, CDR2 SYGVQD (reference sequence). The CDR3 extends over 14 amino acids. V was shortened by 3 bases and J by 2 bases, with 11 bases between the two germline ends. In DNA, the CDR3 is TGCGCCAGCAGTGAATCCGGGCTTCCCTACGAGCAGTACTTC. This encodes CASSESGLPYEQYF.